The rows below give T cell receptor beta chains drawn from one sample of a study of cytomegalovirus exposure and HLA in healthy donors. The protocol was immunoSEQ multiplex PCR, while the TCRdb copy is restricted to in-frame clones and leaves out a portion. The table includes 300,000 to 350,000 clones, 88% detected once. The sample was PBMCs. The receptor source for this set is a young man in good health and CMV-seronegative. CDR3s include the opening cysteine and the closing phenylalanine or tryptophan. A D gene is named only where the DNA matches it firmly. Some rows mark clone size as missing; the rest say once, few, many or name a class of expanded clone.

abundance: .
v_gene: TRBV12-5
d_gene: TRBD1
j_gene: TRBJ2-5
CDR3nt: TGTGCTAGTGGTTCCGCAGAGGGGGCCGGGCCCGGGACCCAGTACTTC
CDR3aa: CASGSAEGAGPGTQYF

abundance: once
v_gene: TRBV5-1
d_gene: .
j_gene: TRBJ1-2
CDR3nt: TGCGCCAGCAGACATGACAGTTCAGGGCTATATGGCTACACCTTC
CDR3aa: CASRHDSSGLYGYTF

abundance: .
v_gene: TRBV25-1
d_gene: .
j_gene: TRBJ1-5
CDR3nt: TGTGCCAGCAGTTACCCGCACGGTTCGCGCAATCAGCCCCAGCATTTT
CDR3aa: CASSYPHGSRNQPQHF

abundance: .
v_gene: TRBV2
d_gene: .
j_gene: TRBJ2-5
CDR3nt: TGTGCCAGCAGCCTCGGATCTGGAGAGGGAGAGACCCAGTACTTC
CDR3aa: CASSLGSGEGETQYF

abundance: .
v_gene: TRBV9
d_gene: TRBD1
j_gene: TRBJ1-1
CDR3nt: TGTGCCAGCAGCGCCCGTAGACAGGGCAACACTGAAGCTTTCTTT
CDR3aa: CASSARRQGNTEAFF

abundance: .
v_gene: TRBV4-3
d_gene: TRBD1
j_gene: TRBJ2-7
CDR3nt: TGCGCCAGCAGCCAAGAAACAGGGGGCGGCAACTACGAGCAGTACTTC
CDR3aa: CASSQETGGGNYEQYF

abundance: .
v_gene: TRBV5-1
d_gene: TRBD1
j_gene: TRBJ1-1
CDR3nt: TGCGCCAGCAGCGCTCAGGGGGAAGTCACTGAAGCTTTCTTT
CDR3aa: CASSAQGEVTEAFF

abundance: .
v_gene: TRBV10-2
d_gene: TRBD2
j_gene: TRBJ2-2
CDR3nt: TGCGCCAGCAAAACTAGCGGCACCGGGGAGCTGTTTTTT
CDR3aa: CASKTSGTGELFF

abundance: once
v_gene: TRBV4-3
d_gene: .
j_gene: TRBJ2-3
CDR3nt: TGCGCCAGCAGCCAAGCTTGGACATTCGGTGATACGCAGTATTTT
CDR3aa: CASSQAWTFGDTQYF

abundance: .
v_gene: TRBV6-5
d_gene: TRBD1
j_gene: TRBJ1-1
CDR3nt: TGTGCCAGCAGTTACTGGGACGACAGGGGGGACACTGAAGCTTTCTTT
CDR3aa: CASSYWDDRGDTEAFF

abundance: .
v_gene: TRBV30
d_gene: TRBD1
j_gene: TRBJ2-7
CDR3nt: TGTGCCTGGAGTTTCAGGGGGAGCTCCTACGAGCAGTACTTC
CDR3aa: CAWSFRGSSYEQYF

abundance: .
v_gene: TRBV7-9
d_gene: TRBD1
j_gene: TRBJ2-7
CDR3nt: TGTGCCAGCAGCCTAAACAGGGGGCTAGTTGGGGAGCAGTACTTC
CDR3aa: CASSLNRGLVGEQYF

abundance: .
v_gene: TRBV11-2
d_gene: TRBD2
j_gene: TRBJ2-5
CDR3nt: TGTGCCAGCAGCGGGGGACTAAAAGAGACCCAGTACTTC
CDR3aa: CASSGGLKETQYF

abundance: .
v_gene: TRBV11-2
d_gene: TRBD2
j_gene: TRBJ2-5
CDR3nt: TGTGCCAGCAGCTTCGAGGGGCGGGGGGGCGAGACCCAGTACTTC
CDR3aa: CASSFEGRGGETQYF

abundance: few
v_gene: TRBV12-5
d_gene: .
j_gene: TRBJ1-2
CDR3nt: TGTGCTAGTGGTTTTTTTTCGATCTATAACTATGGCTACACCTTC
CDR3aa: CASGFFSIYNYGYTF

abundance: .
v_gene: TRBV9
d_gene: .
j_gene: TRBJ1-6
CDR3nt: TGTGCCTCCGGGGTGGATTCACCCCTCCACTTT
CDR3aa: CASGVDSPLHF

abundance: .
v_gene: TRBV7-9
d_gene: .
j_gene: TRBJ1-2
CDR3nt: TGTGCCAGCAGCTATGGGCAGGGGCCCAGGAGCTACACCTTC
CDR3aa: CASSYGQGPRSYTF

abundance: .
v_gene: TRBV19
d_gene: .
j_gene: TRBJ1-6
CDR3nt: TGTGCCAGTACCCAGGGAAGCTCCTATAATTCACCCCTCCACTTT
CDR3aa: CASTQGSSYNSPLHF

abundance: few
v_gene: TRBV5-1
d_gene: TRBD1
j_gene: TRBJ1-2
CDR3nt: TGCGCCAGCAGCCGAGAGGCGACAGGGGCCTATGGCTACACCTTC
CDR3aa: CASSREATGAYGYTF

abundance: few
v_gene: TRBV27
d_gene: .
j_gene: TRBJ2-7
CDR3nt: TGTGCCAGCGGGGGGGCAGTCTACGAGCAGTACTTC
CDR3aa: CASGGAVYEQYF

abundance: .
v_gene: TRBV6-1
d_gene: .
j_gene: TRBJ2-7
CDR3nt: TGTGCCAGCAGTGAACTAGGAAACGAGCAGTACTTC
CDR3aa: CASSELGNEQYF

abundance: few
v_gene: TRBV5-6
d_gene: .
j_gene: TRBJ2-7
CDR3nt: TGTGCCAGCAGCGCCTTAGCGGTTCCCAGCAAGCAGTACTTC
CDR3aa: CASSALAVPSKQYF

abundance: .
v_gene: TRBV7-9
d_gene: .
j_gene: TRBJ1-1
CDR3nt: TGTGCCAGCAGCTTAGCGGGGAGCAGCACTGAAGCTTTCTTT
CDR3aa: CASSLAGSSTEAFF

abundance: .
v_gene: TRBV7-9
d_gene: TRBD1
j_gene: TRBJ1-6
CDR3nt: TGTGCCAGCAGCTTAGCCCTCCGTGACAGGGGGCTTCGTTCACCCCTCCACTTT
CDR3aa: CASSLALRDRGLRSPLHF

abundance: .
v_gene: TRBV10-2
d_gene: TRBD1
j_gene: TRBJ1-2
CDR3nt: TGCGCCAGCAGTGATGTCCGGGACAGGGAGAACTATGGCTACACCTTC
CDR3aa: CASSDVRDRENYGYTF

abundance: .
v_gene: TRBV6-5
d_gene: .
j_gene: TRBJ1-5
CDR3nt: TGTGCCAGCAGTTATAGTTTTAATAGCAATCAGCCCCAGCATTTT
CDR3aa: CASSYSFNSNQPQHF

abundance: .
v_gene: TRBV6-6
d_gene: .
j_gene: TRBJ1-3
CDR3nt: TGTGCCAGCAGTTACGTGGGGAGCTCTGGAAACACCATATATTTT
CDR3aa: CASSYVGSSGNTIYF

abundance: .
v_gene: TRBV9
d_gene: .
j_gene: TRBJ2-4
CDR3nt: TGTGCCAGCAGCGCCACAGGACAGTCTTGGGACATTCAGTACTTC
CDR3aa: CASSATGQSWDIQYF

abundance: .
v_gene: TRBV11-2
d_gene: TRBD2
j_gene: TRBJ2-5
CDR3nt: TGTGCCAGCAGCTTAGGTGTTTTGAAGCGGGGGGGAGAGACCCAGTACTTC
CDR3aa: CASSLGVLKRGGETQYF

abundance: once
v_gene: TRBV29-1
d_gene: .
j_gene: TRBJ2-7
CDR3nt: TGCAGCGTTGAAGGTCGGACGGGAACCTACGAGCAGTACTTC
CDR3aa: CSVEGRTGTYEQYF

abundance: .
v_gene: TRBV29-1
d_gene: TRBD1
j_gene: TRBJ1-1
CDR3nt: TGCAGCGTTGAAGATGTGCGAGACAGGGACACTGAAGCTTTCTTT
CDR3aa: CSVEDVRDRDTEAFF

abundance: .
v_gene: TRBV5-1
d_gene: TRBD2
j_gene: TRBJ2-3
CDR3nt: TGCGCCAGCAGCCCCGGGGGGCGGGGGGGCAGAATGCCGGACACAGATACGCAGTATTTT
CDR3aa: CASSPGGRGGRMPDTDTQYF

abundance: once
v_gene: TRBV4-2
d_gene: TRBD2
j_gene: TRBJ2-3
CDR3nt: TGTGCCAGCAGCCTCCCCGGTAGCGGGGGGGCGGGGGATACGCAGTATTTT
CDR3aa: CASSLPGSGGAGDTQYF

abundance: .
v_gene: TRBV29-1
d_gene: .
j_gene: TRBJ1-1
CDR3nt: TGCAGCGTTGAAGCTGCAGGGGTGAACACTGAAGCTTTCTTT
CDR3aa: CSVEAAGVNTEAFF

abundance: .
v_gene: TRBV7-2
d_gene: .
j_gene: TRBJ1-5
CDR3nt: TGTGCCAGCAGCTTAGATGCAGAGGGAAACAGGGGCAATCAGCCCCAGCATTTT
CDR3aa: CASSLDAEGNRGNQPQHF

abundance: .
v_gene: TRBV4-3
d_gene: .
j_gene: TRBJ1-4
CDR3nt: TGCGCCAGCAGCCGAGAGGTACAGTCTAATGAAAAACTGTTTTTT
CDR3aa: CASSREVQSNEKLFF

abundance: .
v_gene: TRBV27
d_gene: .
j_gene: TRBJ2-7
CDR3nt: TGTGCCAGCAGTTTTACAGGGTCCCACTTCCACGAGCAGTACTTC
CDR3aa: CASSFTGSHFHEQYF

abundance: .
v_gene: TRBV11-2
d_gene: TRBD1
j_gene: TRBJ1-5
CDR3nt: TGTGCCAGCAGCGACGGACAGGGCAATCAGCCCCAGCATTTT
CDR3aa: CASSDGQGNQPQHF

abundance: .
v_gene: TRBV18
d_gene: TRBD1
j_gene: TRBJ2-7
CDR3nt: TGTGCCAGCTCAAAGGGGACAGGGGACTACTACGAGCAGTACTTC
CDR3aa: CASSKGTGDYYEQYF

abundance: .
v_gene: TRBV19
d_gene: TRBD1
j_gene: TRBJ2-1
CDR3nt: TGTGCCAGCAGAGAGGGGACAGGGGTAAGAAATGAGCAGTTCTTC
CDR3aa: CASREGTGVRNEQFF

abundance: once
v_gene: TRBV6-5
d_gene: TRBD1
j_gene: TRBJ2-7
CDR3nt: TGTGCCAGCAGTTTGAGGGGGCGCGTCTACGAGCAGTACTTC
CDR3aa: CASSLRGRVYEQYF

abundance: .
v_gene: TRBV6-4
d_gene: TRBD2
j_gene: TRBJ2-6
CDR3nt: TGTGCCAGCAGTGACTCGAGGCGGGGGGCCAGCTCTGGGGCCAACGTCCTGACTTTC
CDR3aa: CASSDSRRGASSGANVLTF

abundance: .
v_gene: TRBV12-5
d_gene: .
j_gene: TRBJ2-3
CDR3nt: TGTGCTAGTGGTCCCGACAGTATAAGCACAGATACGCAGTATTTT
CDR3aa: CASGPDSISTDTQYF

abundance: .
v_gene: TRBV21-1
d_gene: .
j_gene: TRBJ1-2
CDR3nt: TGTGCCAGCAGTCACGGACAGGGGGCTTTTGGCTACACCTTC
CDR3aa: CASSHGQGAFGYTF

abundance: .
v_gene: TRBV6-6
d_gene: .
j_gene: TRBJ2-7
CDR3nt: TGTGCCAGCAACCATCCGGGACTGAAGTACGAGCAGTACTTC
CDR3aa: CASNHPGLKYEQYF

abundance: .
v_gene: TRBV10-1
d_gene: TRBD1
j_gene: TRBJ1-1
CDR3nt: TGCGCCAGCAGTGAGCTCGGGACAGGGGATTACACTGAAGCTTTCTTT
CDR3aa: CASSELGTGDYTEAFF

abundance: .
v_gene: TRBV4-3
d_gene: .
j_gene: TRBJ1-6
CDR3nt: TGCGCCAGCAGCCTATTCGACAGTGGAAATTCACCCCTCCACTTT
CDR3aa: CASSLFDSGNSPLHF

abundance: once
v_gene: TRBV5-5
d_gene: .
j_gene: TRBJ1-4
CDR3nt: TGTGCCAGCAGCTCCTGGCAGGGGCATGAAAAACTGTTTTTT
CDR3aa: CASSSWQGHEKLFF

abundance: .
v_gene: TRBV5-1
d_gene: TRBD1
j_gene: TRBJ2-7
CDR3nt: TGCGCCAGCAGCTTGGGGGACAGGGCTTACGAGCAGTACTTC
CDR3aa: CASSLGDRAYEQYF

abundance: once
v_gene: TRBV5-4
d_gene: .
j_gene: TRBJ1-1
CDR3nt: TGTGCCAGCAGCTTGTGGGAACAGGACCTTGGGGAAGCTTTCTTT
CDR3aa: CASSLWEQDLGEAFF

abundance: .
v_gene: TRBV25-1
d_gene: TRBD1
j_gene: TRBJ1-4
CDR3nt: TGTGCCAGCACCAAGACAGGGGGGAATGAAAAACTGTTTTTT
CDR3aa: CASTKTGGNEKLFF

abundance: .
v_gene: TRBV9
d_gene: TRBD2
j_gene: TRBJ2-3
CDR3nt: TGTGCCAGCAGCTCCGGACTAGCGAGCACAGATACGCAGTATTTT
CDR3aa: CASSSGLASTDTQYF

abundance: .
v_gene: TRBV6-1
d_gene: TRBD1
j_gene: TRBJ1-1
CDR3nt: TGTGCCAACCTCCCGCGGGACAGCAACACTGAAGCTTTCTTT
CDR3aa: CANLPRDSNTEAFF

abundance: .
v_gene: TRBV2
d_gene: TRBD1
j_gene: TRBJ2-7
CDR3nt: TGTGCCAGCTCAGATGGACAGGGGCGGCCAATGTACGAGCAGTACTTC
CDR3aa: CASSDGQGRPMYEQYF

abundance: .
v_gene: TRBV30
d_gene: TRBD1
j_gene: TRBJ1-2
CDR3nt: TGTGCCTGGAGGGCAGGGGGCTCCTATGGCTACACCTTC
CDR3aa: CAWRAGGSYGYTF

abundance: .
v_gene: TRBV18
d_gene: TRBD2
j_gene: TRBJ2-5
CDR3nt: TGTGCCAGCTCACGACCCGGTGCGGGGGAAAAGACCCAGTACTTC
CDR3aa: CASSRPGAGEKTQYF

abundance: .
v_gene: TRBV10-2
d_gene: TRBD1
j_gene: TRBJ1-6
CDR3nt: TGCGCCAGCAGGGACACAGGGGTGAATTCACCCCTCCACTTT
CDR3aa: CASRDTGVNSPLHF

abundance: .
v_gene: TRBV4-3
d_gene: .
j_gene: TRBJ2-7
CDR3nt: TGCGCCAGCAGCCAAGAGAGTCTAGGATCCTACGAGCAGTACTTC
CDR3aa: CASSQESLGSYEQYF

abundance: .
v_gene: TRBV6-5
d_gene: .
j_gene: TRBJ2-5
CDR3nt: TGTGCCAGCCGAAGAGGGGGAGAGACCCAGTACTTC
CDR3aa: CASRRGGETQYF

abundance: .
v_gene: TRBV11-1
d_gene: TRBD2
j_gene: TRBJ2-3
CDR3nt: TGTGCCAGCAGCTTAGAGAGCGGGGGCACAGATACGCAGTATTTT
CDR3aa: CASSLESGGTDTQYF